This T cell receptor beta chain was documented in a study of T-cell memory formation after mild COVID-19. One entry per CDR3 protein results from TCRdb running MiXCR on the 5' RACE reads. Among about 540,000 distinct CDR3 sequences, over 20% were seen once, and the ten largest hold roughly an eighth. CDR3 size: 16 residues. Per the germline V gene, CDR1 is SGDLS and CDR2 is YYNGEE. Between the trimmed V and J ends, which lost 0 bases and 2 bases, there was a span of 15 bases. This clonotype was found a few times. No antigen is known for it. Whole-study findings and limits: Of the contracting clones, CD4+ ones lay mainly in CM and EM, and CD8+ ones in EMRA.

The sample taken for sequencing was PBMCs or a T cell subset sorted from them (not recorded which). V gene TRBV9 combines with J gene TRBJ2-7, with D possibly TRBD2 on 5 matching bases. The sequence was obtained from an adult woman who had mild COVID-19 (a few samples of this study predate the infection). Cell type and time point are not known. The CDR3 is CASSVEGEGPTYEQYF. CDR3 in DNA: TGTGCCAGCAGCGTAGAGGGAGAGGGTCCTACCTACGAGCAGTACTTC.